Presented here are 24 T cell receptor beta chains from one specimen sequenced in a study of molecular identifiers for immune sequencing clone quantification. TCRdb re-called the PCR reads through MiXCR, storing one row per CDR3 protein. The sample yields about 100,000 distinct CDR3 sequences, over 20% seen once. The sample comprised naive CD8+ T cells from blood, with Jurkat cell RNA spiked in. Subset: FACS-sorted CD8+CD4-CCR7+CD45RA+ naive T cells. The receptors here all came from a human donor in good health. Some libraries in this study had Jurkat cell RNA spiked in.

As for this clonotype: It may be a read error: a sequence one base away is much more abundant. V usage is TRBV20-1 and J usage is TRBJ2-2, with D tentatively TRBD2 (6 bases). The germline V gene has CDR1 DFQATT and CDR2 SNEGSKA (reference sequence). This CDR3 is built from 19 residues. The CDR3 nucleotides read TGCAGTGCTAGAGATAGTGTGCGGTTCGTAGCGGTAGACACCGGGGGGCTGTTTTTT. Translating it yields CSARDSVRFVAVDTGGLFF.

This clonotype appeared a few times. The chain combines TRBV12-5 with TRBJ2-1; 9 bases map to TRBD2. The germline V gene encodes CDR1 LGHNT and CDR2 FRNRAP. This CDR3 spans 18 amino acids. The junction had 14 bases not matched to a gene; V was cut back by 6 bases and J by 2 bases. The CDR3 DNA sequence: TGTGCTAGTGGCCTGGTGAGTCGCCTAGCGGGAACCTACAATGAGCAGTTCTTC. Its protein product is CASGLVSRLAGTYNEQFF.

This clonotype was counted ten times or more. The V and J genes are TRBV6-5 and TRBJ1-1; D may be TRBD1 (6 bases). V lost 2 bases to trimming and J lost 3 bases, with 10 bases between them. The germline CDR1 and CDR2 sequences are MNHEY and SVGAGI. The CDR3 contains 14 residues. CDR3 region: CASSYRGDYTEAFF. The CDR3 nucleotides are TGTGCCAGCAGTTACAGGGGGGACTACACTGAAGCTTTCTTT.

This clonotype was seen many times. This CDR3 is CASGQGGNQPQHF. Written as DNA, the CDR3 is TGTGCCAGCGGACAGGGAGGCAATCAGCCCCAGCATTTT. V is TRBV7-6 and J is TRBJ1-5; 8 bases line up with TRBD1. Germline V lookup: CDR1 SGHVS, CDR2 FNYEAQ. The trim removed 8 bases at V and 2 bases at J, leaving 2 bases unmatched. The length of the CDR3 is 13 residues. Full variable domain (missing parts from reference TRBV7-6 and TRBJ1-5): GAGVSQSPRYKVTKRGQDVALRCDPISGHVSLYWYRQALGQGPEFLTYFNYEAQQDKSGLPNDRFSAERPEGSISTLTIQRTEQRDSAMYRCASGQGGNQPQHFGDGTRLSIL.

As concerns this clonotype: This may be a read error, as it is one base from a much larger clone. The J gene is TRBJ2-7, the V gene TRBV20-1, with D hard to call. CDR1 is DFQATT and CDR2 is SNEGSKA in the germline V gene (reference sequence). The CDR3 consists of 12 residues. CDR3 loop: CSASDRRYGQYF. The CDR3 bases are TGCAGTGCCAGCGACCGACGCTACGGGCAGTACTTC.

This chain links TRBV2 with TRBJ2-7; TRBD2 is a possible D gene (6 bases). V was cut by 11 bases and J by 0 bases, with 17 bases left in between. The CDR3 has 14 residues. From germline, CDR1 is SNHLY and CDR2 FYNNEI. The CDR3 sequence: CAAGGTWGSYEQYF. In DNA form, the CDR3 reads TGTGCCGCCGGGGGAACGTGGGGCTCCTACGAGCAGTACTTC. The full variable domain, rest sourced from reference TRBV2 and TRBJ2-7, is EPEVTQTPSHQVTQMGQEVILRCVPISNHLYFYWYRQILGQKVEFLVSFYNNEISEKSEIFDDQFSVERPDGSNFTLKIRSTKLEDSAMYFCAAGGTWGSYEQYFGPGTRLTVT.

This clonotype was seen repeatedly, ten times or more. The CDR3 here is CASSQDRSQETQYF. DNA of the CDR3: TGCGCCAGCAGCCAAGACAGGAGCCAAGAGACCCAGTACTTC. The chain couples TRBV4-1 to TRBJ2-5; D gene ambiguous. This CDR3 is built from 14 residues. Per germline, CDR1 MGHRA and CDR2 YSYEKL. V was shortened by 0 bases and J by 1 base, with 6 bases between the two germline ends.

This clonotype was observed a single time. V and J are TRBV12-3 or TRBV12-4 and TRBJ2-7, with unresolved D. Between the trimmed V and J ends, which lost 7 bases and 2 bases, there was a span of 18 bases. The CDR3 runs to 15 residues. The CDR3 nucleotides read TGTGCCAGCAAATCAGGCGGACCCGTCACCTACGAGCAGTACTTC. Amino acid sequence: CASKSGGPVTYEQYF.

This clonotype has a count of ten or more. The gene calls are TRBV29-1 and TRBJ2-7; possibly TRBD1 or TRBD2 for D (5 bases each). This CDR3 comprises 13 residues. Per the germline V gene, CDR1 is SQVTM and CDR2 is ANQGSEA. Deletions cut 6 bases from V and 4 bases from J, with 16 bases between. The CDR3 spells CSVTGTNTYEQYF. CDR3 in DNA: TGCAGCGTAACCGGGACGAACACTTACGAGCAGTACTTC.

Points on this clonotype: A much larger clone lies a single base off, so this may be a read error. The chain couples TRBV7-8 to TRBJ2-3; D remains unclear. This CDR3 region has 16 residues. Germline V gene data show CDR1 as SGHVS and CDR2 as FQNEAQ. The DNA of the CDR3 is TGTGACAGCACCCAACGAAGAGGATTTAGCACAGATACGCAGTATTTT. Protein product: CDSTQRRGFSTDTQYF.

The chain is built from TRBV27 and TRBJ2-1, with a weak D call TRBD1 (6 bases). V lost 3 bases and J 7 bases, leaving 10 bases between the germline ends. Germline V gives CDR1 MNHEY, CDR2 SMNVEV (reference sequence). This CDR3 is 13 amino acids long. The CDR3 nucleotides are TGTGCCAGCAGTTTGAACAGGGCGAATGAGCAGTTCTTC. Translating it yields CASSLNRANEQFF.

The chain carries TRBV12-3 or TRBV12-4 and TRBJ2-7, with D perhaps matching TRBD2 (6 bases). The CDR3 spans 15 residues. Trimming removed 7 bases from V and 2 bases from J, with 18 bases in between. CDR3 sequence (DNA): TGTGCCAGCACCTCTACTGCGGAGGGGACCTACGAGCAGTACTTC. Its protein product is CASTSTAEGTYEQYF.

This clonotype was observed many times. The chain has TRBV7-6 and TRBJ2-5, with D perhaps given as TRBD1 or TRBD2 (5 bases each). Germline CDR1 SGHVS, CDR2 FNYEAQ. The CDR3 length is 16 residues. V was pared by 1 base and J by 3 bases, with 15 bases between. CDR3 sequence: CASSLELGQLEETQYF. CDR3 nucleotide sequence: TGTGCCAGCAGCTTAGAATTGGGGCAACTAGAAGAGACCCAGTACTTC.

There are a few counts of this clonotype. V is TRBV5-5 and J is TRBJ1-4; 11 nucleotides match TRBD1. This CDR3 has 18 residues. Per the germline V gene, CDR1 is SGHKS and CDR2 is YYEKEE (reference sequence). Trimming at V came to 2 bases and at J to 3 bases, leaving 9 bases not matched to a gene. The CDR3 sequence is CASSFGGQGATANEKLFF. DNA of the CDR3: TGTGCCAGCAGCTTTGGCGGACAGGGGGCGACGGCTAATGAAAAACTGTTTTTT.

With respect to this clonotype: Given a much more abundant clone one base away, this may be a read error. The V gene is TRBV7-7, the J gene TRBJ2-1, with a possible D match to TRBD1 (5 bases). This CDR3 has 14 residues. Germline CDR1 reads SSHAT; CDR2 reads FNYEAQ (reference sequence). CDR3 nucleotide sequence: TGTGCTAGCAGCTTTGGTCAGGGTGACAATGAGCGGTTCTTC. This sequence encodes CASSFGQGDNERFF.

Many counts were recorded for this clonotype. V is TRBV23-1 and J is TRBJ2-7; 11 bases align to TRBD1. Being an ORF, TRBV23-1 has a function that is uncertain. V shed 2 bases and J 6 bases; nucleotides not matched to a gene: 6. The CDR3 extends over 15 amino acids. The CDR3 sequence is CASSQRTGGAGEQYF. The CDR3, as DNA: TGCGCCAGCAGTCAACGGACAGGGGGCGCGGGCGAGCAGTACTTC.

This clonotype occurred a few times. V gene TRBV4-1 combines with J gene TRBJ2-1; a possible D gene is TRBD2 (5 bases). Germline V gene data show CDR1 as MGHRA and CDR2 as YSYEKL. V was shortened by 0 bases and J by 3 bases, with 12 bases between the two germline ends. The CDR3 spans 16 residues. The CDR3 nucleotides read TGCGCCAGCAGCCAAGAAGGTACTAGTCTCTACAATGAGCAGTTCTTC. This gives the protein CASSQEGTSLYNEQFF.

This clonotype was recorded many times. V gene TRBV7-2 combines with J gene TRBJ2-3; D unclear. Germline V CDR1 and CDR2: SGHTA, FQGNSA. This CDR3 has 15 residues. The V end lost 3 bases, the J end lost 2 bases, and 12 bases lay between the germline ends. CDR3 protein: CASSFYPSPTDTQYF. For the CDR3, the DNA is TGTGCCAGCAGCTTTTATCCTAGTCCCACAGATACGCAGTATTTT.

A remark on this clonotype: This clone may be a read error of a much larger clone one base away. This chain links TRBV7-2 with TRBJ2-1; D remains unclear. The CDR3 loop spans 11 amino acids. Germline V gene sequence: CDR1 SGHTA, CDR2 FQGNSA. V lost 10 bases and J 9 bases, leaving 13 bases between the germline ends. CDR3 loop: CANTHGGEQFF. The CDR3 DNA reads TGTGCCAACACCCACGGTGGTGAGCAGTTCTTC.

This clonotype was observed a handful of times. The J gene is TRBJ2-7, the V gene TRBV11-2; D is unresolved. CDR3 length equals 15 residues. Deletions cut 3 bases from V and 4 bases from J, with 16 bases between. CDR1 is SGHAT and CDR2 is FQNNGV in the germline V gene. CDR3 sequence (DNA): TGTGCCAGCAGCTTCCATTCAGCTGGGCCGTACGAGCAGTACTTC. It specifies CASSFHSAGPYEQYF.

This rearrangement joins TRBV4-3 to TRBJ2-2; the D gene is possibly TRBD2 (6 bases). V dropped 0 bases and J dropped 6 bases, with 11 bases sitting between them. The V gene's germline CDR1 is LGHNA and CDR2 YSLEER. This CDR3 has 15 amino acids. CDR3 residues: CASSQDTRGSGELFF. The CDR3 DNA sequence: TGCGCCAGCAGCCAAGATACCCGGGGGTCCGGGGAGCTGTTTTTT.

The genes are TRBV19 and TRBJ2-3; TRBD2 aligns across 7 bases. The trim removed 1 base at V and 4 bases at J, leaving 5 bases unmatched. Germline CDR1 and CDR2: LNHDA and SQIVND (reference sequence). CDR3 length: 15 residues. The CDR3 protein is CASSIGGRGADTQYF. The CDR3 DNA is TGTGCCAGTAGTATAGGGGGACGGGGGGCAGATACGCAGTATTTT.

A single count supports this clonotype. With a much larger clone just one base away, this may be a read error. The genes are TRBV6-2 or TRBV6-3 and TRBJ2-7, with 8 bases lining up with TRBD1. The junction had 8 bases not matched to a gene; V was cut back by 7 bases and J by 12 bases. This CDR3 has 11 residues. The germline V gene encodes CDR1 MNHEY and CDR2 SVGEGT. CDR3 loop: CASNQQGVGYF. DNA for the CDR3: TGTGCCAGCAACCAACAGGGGGTTGGGTACTTC.

J is TRBJ1-5 and V is TRBV27; 8 bases align to TRBD1. The V and J ends lost 0 bases and 6 bases, in that order; junction bases with no gene match: 4. From germline, CDR1 is MNHEY and CDR2 SMNVEV (reference sequence). This CDR3 has 15 residues. The CDR3 DNA sequence: TGTGCCAGCAGTTTATCGATACAGGGGGGTCAGCCCCAGCATTTT. Its protein product is CASSLSIQGGQPQHF.